These 21 T cell receptor beta chains were sequenced from one sample in a study of a mutant IDH1 vaccine in newly diagnosed glioma. Data came from immunoSEQ multiplex PCR; TCRdb stores just in-frame clones and leaves some out. The repertoire has approximately 50,000 clones, 78% of them found once; the top ten carry roughly 5%. These TCRs are of unknown antigen specificity. The sample's time point: week 5, during vaccination. The investigators gave 300 ug of mutant IDH1 20-mer peptide in each vaccine dose, together with topical imiquimod. Specimen: PBMCs, collected from a glioma patient whose treatment included an IDH1 peptide vaccine. Receptors were obtained from a man aged 50-60 years with glioma.

J is TRBJ2-3 and V is TRBV6-4; 7 nucleotides line up with TRBD2. V lost 2 bases to trimming and J lost 1 base; unmatched junction nucleotides: 0. The CDR3 length is 14 residues. CDR1 is MRHNA and CDR2 is SNTAGT in the germline V gene. DNA for the CDR3: TGTGCCAGCAGTGACGGGGGGGGCACAGATACGCAGTATTTT. It yields the protein CASSDGGGTDTQYF.

This chain connects TRBV29-1 to TRBJ1-4; 7 bases line up with TRBD1. Germline assignment: CDR1 SQVTM and CDR2 ANQGSEA. The CDR3 runs 15 residues. V dropped 2 bases and J dropped 7; count of bases not matched to a gene: 10. The DNA of the CDR3 is TGCAGCGTTGAAAGGGCGGCAGGGGGGGCTGAAAAACTGTTTTTT. It specifies CSVERAAGGAEKLFF.

The chain is built from TRBV28 and TRBJ2-3; D gene ambiguous. Germline loops: CDR1 MDHEN, CDR2 SYDVKM. The CDR3 is 15 amino acids. Deletions cut 6 bases from V and 4 bases from J, with 17 bases between. CDR3 sequence: CASSSGPKSADTQYF. The DNA of the CDR3 is TGTGCCAGCAGCTCCGGGCCTAAAAGTGCAGATACGCAGTATTTT.

This CDR3 reads CASSYEGSYTF. The CDR3 region has the DNA TGTGCCAGCAGTTATGAGGGAAGCTACACCTTC. This rearrangement joins TRBV6-5 to TRBJ1-2; the D is unclear. CDR3 length equals 11 residues. Trimming stripped 3 bases from V and 9 bases from J, with 8 bases between. Per germline, CDR1 MNHEY and CDR2 SVGAGI.

V and J are TRBV5-6 and TRBJ2-3; 9 bases line up with TRBD1. Per germline, CDR1 SGHDT and CDR2 YYEEEE. The V gene end was trimmed by 2 bases and the J gene end by 1 base; junction bases not matched to a gene: 5. The CDR3 consists of 16 residues. In DNA form, the CDR3 reads TGTGCCAGCAGCTTTGGGCGGGACAGGGGCACAGATACGCAGTATTTT. Its protein is CASSFGRDRGTDTQYF.

V is TRBV5-4 and J is TRBJ2-3; the match to TRBD2 covers 9 bases. The CDR3 has 15 residues. Germline V gene data show CDR1 as SGHNT and CDR2 as YYREEE (reference sequence). The V segment lost 0 bases and the J segment 4 bases; nucleotides outside the gene matches: 3. The CDR3 DNA is TGTGCCAGCAGCTTGGGTCTAGCGGGGCCAGATACGCAGTATTTT. Translating it yields CASSLGLAGPDTQYF.

This chain joins TRBV5-4 and TRBJ1-2, with 8 bases aligning to TRBD1. In germline, CDR1 is SGHNT, CDR2 YYREEE (reference sequence). V lost 0 bases to trimming and J lost 8 bases; unmatched junction nucleotides: 3. This CDR3 has 13 amino acids. For the CDR3, the DNA is TGTGCCAGCAGCTTGGGCGGACAGGGCGGCTACACCTTC. Translation: CASSLGGQGGYTF.

The CDR3 is CASSLDRSTEQFF. The DNA of the CDR3 is TGTGCCAGCAGCTTAGATCGGTCCACGGAGCAGTTCTTC. The chain joins TRBV11-3 to TRBJ2-1, with D unresolved. The V gene's germline CDR1 is SGHNT and CDR2 YENEEA. Trimming removed 0 bases from V and 10 bases from J, with 10 bases in between. The CDR3 length is 13 residues.

The gene calls are TRBV6-1 and TRBJ1-1; no reliable D call. Germline CDR1 and CDR2: MNHNS and SASEGT. V lost 3 bases and J lost 14, with 13 bases in between. The CDR3 sequence is 11 residues long. The CDR3 protein is CASSEGYRGFF. The DNA for the CDR3 is TGTGCCAGCAGTGAGGGGTATAGAGGCTTCTTT.

The chain has TRBV5-1 and TRBJ2-5, with D perhaps matching TRBD1 or TRBD2 (5 bases each). The CDR3 has 15 amino acids. The V gene's germline CDR1 is SGHRS and CDR2 YFSETQ. V was trimmed by 5 bases and J by 3 bases, leaving 17 bases between them. Here the CDR3 reads CASSSEWGSEETQYF. The DNA for the CDR3 is TGCGCCAGCAGTTCGGAGTGGGGGTCAGAAGAGACCCAGTACTTC.

The genes are TRBV7-3 and TRBJ1-2; possible D gene TRBD1, 5 bases. The CDR3 is 13 residues long. From germline, CDR1 is SGHTA and CDR2 FQGTGA. V was pared by 4 bases and J by 7 bases, with 13 bases between. The CDR3 DNA is TGTGCCAGCAGCTATGGGGGAGGTGGTGGCTACACCTTC. As protein: CASSYGGGGGYTF.

This clone was counted a single time. The chain employs TRBV5-1 and TRBJ2-5; 7 nucleotides agree with TRBD1. Germline-derived CDR1 and CDR2 are SGHRS and YFSETQ. The CDR3 is 15 residues long. Trimming cost V 4 bases and J 5 bases; bases outside gene matches: 11. The CDR3 DNA follows: TGCGCCAGCAGCGGATACAGGGGTACGGGGGAGACCCAGTACTTC. Translation gives CASSGYRGTGETQYF.

V is TRBV2 and J is TRBJ1-3, with 8 bases matching TRBD1. V dropped 4 bases and J dropped 2; count of bases not matched to a gene: 1. The CDR3 has 14 residues. Per germline, CDR1 SNHLY and CDR2 FYNNEI. CDR3 DNA sequence: TGTGCCAGCAGTGGGACAGGGACTGGAAACACCATATATTTT. It is translated as CASSGTGTGNTIYF.

Notes on this clone: The junction departs from the called germline gene at one end, perhaps through a read error. The chain carries TRBV13 and TRBJ2-1, with 9 bases that match TRBD1. Germline V gene sequence: CDR1 PRHDT, CDR2 FYEKMQ (reference sequence). The CDR3 sequence is 15 residues long. The CDR3 nucleotides are TGTGCCAGCAGCGTAGGGACAGGGAAAGCACATGAGCAGTTCTTC. It codes for CASSVGTGKAHEQFF. The whole variable domain, remainder taken from reference TRBV13 and TRBJ2-1, is AAGVIQSPRHLIKEKRETATLKCYPIPRHDTVYWYQQGPGQDPQFLISFYEKMQSDKGSIPDRFSAQQFSDYHSELNMSSLELGDSALYFCASSVGTGKAHEQFFGPGTRLTVL.

The V call is TRBV20-1, the J call TRBJ1-2; no clear D gene. The germline CDR1 and CDR2 sequences are DFQATT and SNEGSKA (reference sequence). This CDR3 is 11 amino acids long. V dropped 4 bases and J dropped 4 bases, with 7 bases sitting between them. The CDR3 bases are TGCAGTGCTAAACTTCTCTATGGCTACACCTTC. Translation gives CSAKLLYGYTF.

V gene TRBV2 combines with J gene TRBJ1-5; a possible D gene is TRBD1 (6 bases). The V and J ends lost 3 bases and 1 base respectively, with 13 bases between them. The CDR3 runs 16 residues. The germline V gene encodes CDR1 SNHLY and CDR2 FYNNEI. CDR3: CASSEGGGRSNQPQHF. The CDR3 DNA sequence: TGTGCCAGCAGTGAGGGGGGCGGGAGAAGCAATCAGCCCCAGCATTTT.

The CDR3: CASSLNSNQPQHF. The CDR3 coding sequence is TGTGCCAGTTCATTGAATAGCAATCAGCCCCAGCATTTT. The chain combines TRBV6-4 with TRBJ1-5; no clear D gene. Germline CDR1 is MRHNA and CDR2 is SNTAGT. This CDR3 is 13 amino acids long. The V gene lost 9 bases and the J gene lost 0 bases, with 9 bases spanning the gap.

The rearrangement links TRBV15 to TRBJ1-2; no clear D. This CDR3 comprises 14 residues. Trimming removed 0 bases at V and 8 bases at J, with 13 bases between. The germline V gene encodes CDR1 LNHNV and CDR2 YYDKDF (reference sequence). The DNA for the CDR3 is TGTGCCACCAGCAGAGATAACCCCCTTGGGGGCTACACCTTC. It encodes CATSRDNPLGGYTF.

Regarding this clone: The junction and the germline gene differ at one end; a read error may be behind it. The rearrangement joins TRBV6-1 to TRBJ1-4, with 9 bases fitting TRBD1. Germline V gene sequence: CDR1 MNHNS, CDR2 SASEGT. This CDR3 is built from 11 residues. DNA for the CDR3: TGTGCCAGCAGTCCGGGACAGGGCCCAGTTTTT. This gives the protein CASSPGQGPVF.

V and J are TRBV2 and TRBJ2-7; D unclear. Trimming removed 5 bases at V and 3 bases at J, with 14 bases between. CDR1 is SNHLY and CDR2 is FYNNEI in the germline V gene. The CDR3 covers 14 residues. CDR3 nucleotides: TGTGCCAGCAGTTGGACCGCCGGAGACTACGAGCAGTACTTC. Amino acid sequence: CASSWTAGDYEQYF.

This chain links TRBV6-1 with TRBJ1-5; TRBD1 aligns across 11 bases. The length of the CDR3 is 16 residues. Germline values: CDR1 MNHNS, CDR2 SASEGT. The junction had 6 bases not matched to a gene; V was cut back by 1 base and J by 7 bases. The CDR3, as DNA: TGTGCCAGCAGTGAAGGGGGACAGGGGGATAGGCAGCCCCAGCATTTT. This sequence encodes CASSEGGQGDRQPQHF.